This section outlines one T cell receptor (beta chain) sequence together with its context. Antigen unknown. A second PCR of about 7 to 11 cycles used a sample-barcoded 5' primer and a J-beta primer mix. With 12 random nucleotides, a template-switch adaptor tagged each individual cDNA molecule. CDR3-containing paired-end reads numbered at least 3 million in each sample. One entry per CDR3 protein results from TCRdb running MiXCR on the 5' RACE reads. The table shows about 1,500,000 distinct CDR3 sequences, with under 30% occurring only once. The record originates from a study of blood T cells in healthy people across ages. The study's findings and limits: Per million T cells, TCR beta diversity dropped roughly linearly as age increased.

The total RNA that was extracted per sample amounted to at least 6 micrograms. Sequenced material: blood. The clonotype was recovered from a woman between 25 and 40 years old in good health.

The CDR3 protein is CASSYRTVYYGYTF. The DNA for the CDR3 is TGTGCCAGCAGTTACCGGACGGTATACTATGGCTACACCTTC. J is TRBJ1-2 and V is TRBV6-5; D is unclear. Germline-derived CDR1 and CDR2 are MNHEY and SVGAGI. The CDR3 sequence is 14 residues long. V shed 2 bases and J shed 3 bases, with 10 bases lying between them.